This T cell receptor beta chain was sequenced in a study of blood T cell repertoires in COVID-19. Overall study: The United States, Italy and Spain supplied acute and convalescent COVID-19 samples.

Original handling: Amplification of reference gene primers provided the estimated nucleated cell counts. Only in-frame clones appear in the TCRdb table, and some are missing; sequencing was by immunoSEQ multiplex PCR. The DNA was the basis for D and trimming; V, J and clone size are from that table. Among approximately 91,000 clones listed, 87% were seen once. J gave up 6 bases and V 7 bases, and 9 bases lay outside the gene matches. Germline-derived CDR1 and CDR2 are WSHSY and SAAADI. The CDR3 is 16 amino acids. This receptor was taken from an older man with acute or convalescent COVID-19. The sequencing input was peripheral blood. The chain is built from TRBV10-2 and TRBJ2-2; TRBD2 matches at 12 bases. The CDR3 bases are TGCGCCAGCACCAAGCCTAGCGGGGGGGCTGCCGGGGAGCTGTTTTTT. This translates into CASTKPSGGAAGELFF.